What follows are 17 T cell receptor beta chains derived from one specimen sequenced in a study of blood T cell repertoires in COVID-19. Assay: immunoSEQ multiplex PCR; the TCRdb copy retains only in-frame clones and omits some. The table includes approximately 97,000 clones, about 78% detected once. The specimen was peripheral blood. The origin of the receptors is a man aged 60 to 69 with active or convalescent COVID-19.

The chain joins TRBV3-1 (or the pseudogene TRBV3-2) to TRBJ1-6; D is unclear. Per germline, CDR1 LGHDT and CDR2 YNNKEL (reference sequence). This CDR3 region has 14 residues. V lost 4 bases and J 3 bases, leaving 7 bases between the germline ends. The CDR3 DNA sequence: TGTGCCAGCAGCCTCACATACTATAATTCACCCCTCCACTTT. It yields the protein CASSLTYYNSPLHF.

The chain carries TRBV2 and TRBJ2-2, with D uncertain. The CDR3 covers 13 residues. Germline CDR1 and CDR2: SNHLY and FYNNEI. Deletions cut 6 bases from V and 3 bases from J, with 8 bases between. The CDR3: CASRRDDTGELFF. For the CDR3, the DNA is TGTGCCAGCAGGAGAGATGACACCGGGGAGCTGTTTTTT.

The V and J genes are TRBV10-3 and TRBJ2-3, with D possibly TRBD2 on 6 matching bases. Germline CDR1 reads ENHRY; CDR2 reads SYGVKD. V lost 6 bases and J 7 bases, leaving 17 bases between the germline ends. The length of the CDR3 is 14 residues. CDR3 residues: CAIRSSASENTQYF. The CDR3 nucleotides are TGTGCCATCAGGTCCTCAGCTAGCGAGAATACGCAGTATTTT.

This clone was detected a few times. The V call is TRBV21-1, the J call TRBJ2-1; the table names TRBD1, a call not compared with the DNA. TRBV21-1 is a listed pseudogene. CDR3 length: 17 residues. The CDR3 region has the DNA TGTGCCAGCAGCAAAGCGAACCAGGGATGGCGCAATGATGAGCAGTTCTTC. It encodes CASSKANQGWRNDEQFF.

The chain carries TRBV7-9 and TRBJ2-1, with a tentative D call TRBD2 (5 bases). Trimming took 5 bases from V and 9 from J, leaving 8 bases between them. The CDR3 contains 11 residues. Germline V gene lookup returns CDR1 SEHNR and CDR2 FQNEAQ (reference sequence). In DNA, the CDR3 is TGTGCCAGCAGCCTTGGAGGTGAGCAGTTCTTC. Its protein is CASSLGGEQFF.

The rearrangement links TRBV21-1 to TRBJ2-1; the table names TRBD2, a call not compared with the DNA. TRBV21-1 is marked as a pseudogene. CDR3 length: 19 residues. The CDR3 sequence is CASSTPIRNPSGYYNEQFF. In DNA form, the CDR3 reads TGTGCCAGCAGCACCCCCATACGAAATCCTAGCGGGTATTACAATGAGCAGTTCTTC.

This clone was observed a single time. As DNA, the CDR3 is TGTGCCAGCAGCCAAGGACTCCGTGGGGCGTACGAGCAGTACTTC. Its protein product is CASSQGLRGAYEQYF. This sequence joins TRBV4-2 and TRBJ2-7, with D possibly matching TRBD1 (5 bases). The CDR3 is made up of 15 amino acids. The V end was cut by 1 base, the J end by 4 bases, with 14 bases between. Per the germline V gene, CDR1 is LGHNA and CDR2 is YNFKEQ.

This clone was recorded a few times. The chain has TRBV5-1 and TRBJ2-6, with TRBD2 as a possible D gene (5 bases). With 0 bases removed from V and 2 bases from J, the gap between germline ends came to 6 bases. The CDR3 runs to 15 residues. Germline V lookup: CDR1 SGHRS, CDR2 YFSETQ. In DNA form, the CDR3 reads TGCGCCAGCAGCTTGGGGACTCCTGGGGCCAACGTCCTGACTTTC. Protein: CASSLGTPGANVLTF.

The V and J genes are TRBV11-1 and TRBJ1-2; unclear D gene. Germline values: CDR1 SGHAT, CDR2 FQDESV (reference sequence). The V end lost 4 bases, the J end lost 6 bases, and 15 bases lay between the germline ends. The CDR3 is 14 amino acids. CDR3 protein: CASSSYEGLDGYTF. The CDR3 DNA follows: TGTGCCAGCAGCTCATATGAGGGATTGGATGGCTACACCTTC.

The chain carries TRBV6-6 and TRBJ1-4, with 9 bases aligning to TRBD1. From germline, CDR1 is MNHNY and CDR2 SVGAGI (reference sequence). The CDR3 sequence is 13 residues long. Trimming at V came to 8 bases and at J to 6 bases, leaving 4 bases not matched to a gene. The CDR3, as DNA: TGTGCCAGCTTGACAGGGGGGGATGAAAAACTGTTTTTT. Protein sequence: CASLTGGDEKLFF.

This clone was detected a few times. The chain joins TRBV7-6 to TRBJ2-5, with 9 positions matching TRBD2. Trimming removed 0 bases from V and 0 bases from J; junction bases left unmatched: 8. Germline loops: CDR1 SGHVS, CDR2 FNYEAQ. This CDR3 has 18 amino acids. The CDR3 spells CASSLASFSSGDQETQYF. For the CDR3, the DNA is TGTGCCAGCAGCTTAGCGAGCTTTTCTAGCGGGGACCAAGAGACCCAGTACTTC.

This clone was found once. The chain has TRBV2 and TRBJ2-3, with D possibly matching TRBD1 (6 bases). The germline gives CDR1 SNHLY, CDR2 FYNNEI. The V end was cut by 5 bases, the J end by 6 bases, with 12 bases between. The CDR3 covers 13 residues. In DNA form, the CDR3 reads TGTGCCAGCAGTCTGGCAGGGGCGGATACGCAGTATTTT. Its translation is CASSLAGADTQYF.

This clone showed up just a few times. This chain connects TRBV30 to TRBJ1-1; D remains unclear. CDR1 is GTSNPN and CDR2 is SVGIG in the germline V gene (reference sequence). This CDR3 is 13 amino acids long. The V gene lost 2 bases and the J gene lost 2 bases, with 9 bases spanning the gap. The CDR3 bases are TGTGCCTGGAGTTTAGAGGGTAACACTGAAGCTTTCTTT. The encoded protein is CAWSLEGNTEAFF.

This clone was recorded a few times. The CDR3 protein is CSVVGLAGLYNEQFF. The CDR3 DNA reads TGCAGCGTTGTAGGACTAGCGGGACTCTACAATGAGCAGTTCTTC. The V call is TRBV29-1, the J call TRBJ2-1, with TRBD2 matching over 12 bases. The CDR3 covers 15 residues. Germline lookup yields CDR1 SQVTM and CDR2 ANQGSEA. The J segment lost 3 bases and the V segment lost 4 bases, leaving 4 bases of the junction unmatched.

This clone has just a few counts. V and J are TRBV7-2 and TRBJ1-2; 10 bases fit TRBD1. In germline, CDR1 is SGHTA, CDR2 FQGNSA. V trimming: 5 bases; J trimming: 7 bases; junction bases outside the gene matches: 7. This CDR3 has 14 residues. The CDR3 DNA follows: TGTGCCAGCAGCACCAAGACAGGGGGCGGTGGCTACACCTTC. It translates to CASSTKTGGGGYTF.

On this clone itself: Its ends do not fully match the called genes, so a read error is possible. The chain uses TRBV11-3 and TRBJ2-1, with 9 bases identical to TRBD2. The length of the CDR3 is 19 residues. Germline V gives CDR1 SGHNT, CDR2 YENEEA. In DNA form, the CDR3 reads TGTGCCCGCAGCTTAGATTCCCCGGGACGCGGCGGGAGGGGGGGTGAGCAGTTCTTC. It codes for CARSLDSPGRGGRGGEQFF.

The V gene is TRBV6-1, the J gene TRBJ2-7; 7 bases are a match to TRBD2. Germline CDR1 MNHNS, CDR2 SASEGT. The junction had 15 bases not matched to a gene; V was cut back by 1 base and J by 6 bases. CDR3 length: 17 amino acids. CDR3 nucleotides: TGTGCCAGCAGTGAAGTGGGAGGGTTACAAGGGTCCGGCGAGCAGTACGTC. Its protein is CASSEVGGLQGSGEQYV.